This T cell receptor (beta chain) originates from a study of T cell responses to AZD1222 COVID-19 vaccine (dated by TCRdb to about 2021). As for the study more broadly: AZD1222 recipients whose second dose came at about 4 weeks and those whose second dose came at about 12 weeks were combined into one group, since spike-specific TCR depth and breadth did not differ between the two schedules. TCR sequencing was performed for approximately 240 trial participants, of whom some 200 were given two doses of AZD1222 and some 25 were given two doses of MenACWY control vaccine. Trial participants were enrolled by age into 18-55, 56-69 and 70-plus year subgroups, with approximately 150, 28 and 58 TCR-sequenced participants respectively.

Taken from the germline V gene, the CDR1 and CDR2 loops are SGHRS and YFSETQ. V and J are trimmed by 2 bases and 5 bases, and the gene matches miss 5 bases of the junction. Spanning cysteine to phenylalanine, the CDR3 consists of 14 amino acids. Here the CDR3 DNA is all that survives: 42 bases in frame from base 1. What the study reported, not specific to this receptor: The 56-69-year group was small, and its depth increase did not reach significance, likely because of low power. Spike-specific TCR breadth and depth rose significantly after two AZD1222 doses compared with day 0 and with MenACWY recipients. The vaccine-associated CD4 TCRs covered the entire spike protein, and the dominant responses fell in regions 160-218 and 743-854. Because no samples from the day 14 peak response were available, repertoires could be characterized only after the peak T cell response. Conclusions about previously exposed vaccinees were limited because only six or seven AZD1222 recipients were SARS-CoV-2 seropositive at baseline. Nearly half of unique spike-specific TCRs reportedly recognized epitopes outside regions mutated in the B.1.351 and B.1.1.7 variants. Most participants were white British and females outnumbered males, and the authors suggested that clonal diversity may have been underestimated.

Reading the label with the study, this specimen's time point is: baseline before first vaccination. Vaccinee samples were obtained from the UK trials COV001 and COV002, which included a single-blind randomized controlled phase 2/3 trial of AZD1222 (ChAdOx1 nCoV-19) in healthy adults. For TCRbeta chain sequencing, PBMC samples from trial participants were taken at day 0 and at day 28 after the second dose. A word on this clone: The target of this receptor is not known. Base-call qualities are not available, and no considerably larger clone is one nucleotide away.

The CDR3 regions of human TCRbeta chains were analyzed by immunosequencing. In the paper's pipeline: TCRs in the repertoires were matched against a reference library of SARS-CoV-2-specific TCRs that had been generated with the MIRA antigen-specificity platform. Breadth meant the fraction of unique TCRs that were SARS-CoV-2-associated, whereas depth meant the fraction of total T cells that were SARS-CoV-2-associated. Using the MIRA data, every spike-specific TCR was mapped to the spike region that the TCR reacted to and assigned to either a CD4 or a CD8 class. Log10-transformed breadth and depth values were compared by one-way ANOVA with Sidak's multiple comparisons tests. Not all clones reach the TCRdb copy of this immuneACCESS table, which keeps in-frame sequences only. Checked studies attribute under half of the gap to unresolved V genes and leave the rest unexplained. The DNA was the basis for D and trimming; V, J and clone size are from that table. Across this sample there are roughly 91,000 clones, with 90% seen only once. The top ten clonotypes cover around 2.8% of the sample.

The sequence came from an adult in good health. The sequencing used peripheral blood, collected on day 0 of AZD1222 vaccination. Here the chain combines TRBV5-1 and TRBJ2-7, with 9 middle bases fitting TRBD1. The CDR3 region has the sequence CASSFRQGGHEQYF. The sequenced DNA is TGCGCCAGCAGCTTCCGACAGGGGGGCCACGAGCAGTACTTC.